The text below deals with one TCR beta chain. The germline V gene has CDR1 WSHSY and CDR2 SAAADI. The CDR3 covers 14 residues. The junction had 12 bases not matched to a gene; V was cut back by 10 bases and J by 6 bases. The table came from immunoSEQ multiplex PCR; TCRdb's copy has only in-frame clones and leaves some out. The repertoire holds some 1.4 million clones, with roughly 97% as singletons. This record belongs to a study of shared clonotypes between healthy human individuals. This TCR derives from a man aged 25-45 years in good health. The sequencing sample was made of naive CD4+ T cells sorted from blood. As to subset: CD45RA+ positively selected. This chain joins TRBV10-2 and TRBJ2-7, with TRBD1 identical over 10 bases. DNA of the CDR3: TGCGCCATCCTGGGCCGGGACAGGGGTGGCGAGCAGTACTTC. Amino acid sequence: CAILGRDRGGEQYF.